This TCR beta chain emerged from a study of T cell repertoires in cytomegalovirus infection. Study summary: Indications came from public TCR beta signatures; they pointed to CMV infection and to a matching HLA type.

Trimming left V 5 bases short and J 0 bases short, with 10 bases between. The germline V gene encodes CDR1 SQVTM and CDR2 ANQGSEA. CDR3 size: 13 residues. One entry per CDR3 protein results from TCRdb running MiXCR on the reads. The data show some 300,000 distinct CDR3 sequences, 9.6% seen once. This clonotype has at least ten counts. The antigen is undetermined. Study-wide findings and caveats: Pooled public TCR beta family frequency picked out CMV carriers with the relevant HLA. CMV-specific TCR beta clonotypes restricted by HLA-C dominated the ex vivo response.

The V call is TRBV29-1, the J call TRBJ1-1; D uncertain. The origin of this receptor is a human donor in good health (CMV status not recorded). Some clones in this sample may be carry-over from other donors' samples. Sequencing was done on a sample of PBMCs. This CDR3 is CSVPAVMNTEAFF. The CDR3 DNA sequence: TGCAGCGTTCCCGCGGTCATGAACACTGAAGCTTTCTTT.